One sample yielded the 7 T cell receptor beta chains listed below, sequenced in a study of response to subunit inactivated influenza vaccine. Each CDR3 protein is one row after TCRdb ran MiXCR on the RT-PCR reads. The sample includes 450,000 to 600,000 distinct CDR3 sequences, 6% to 9% seen only once; the top ten take about an eighth. Sequencing was performed on PBMCs from blood, taken approximately 25 months after vaccination. The receptor source for this set is a man aged 50-75 years who received an inactivated influenza vaccine.

This clonotype was counted ten times or more. The V gene is TRBV4-3, the J gene TRBJ2-7, with D perhaps matching TRBD2 (6 bases). This CDR3 contains 13 residues. Germline loops: CDR1 LGHNA, CDR2 YSLEER. V was trimmed by 1 base and J by 4 bases, leaving 8 bases between them. CDR3 coding DNA: TGCGCCAGCAGCCAAGTTGGGGGGTACGAGCAGTACTTC. Its translation is CASSQVGGYEQYF.

The V call is TRBV20-1, the J call TRBJ1-5, with D perhaps TRBD1 (6 bases). The CDR3 extends over 15 amino acids. Germline CDR1 and CDR2: DFQATT and SNEGSKA (reference sequence). V gave up 3 bases and J gave up 0 bases, with 12 bases separating them. This CDR3 is CSASAGAYSNQPQHF. In DNA, the CDR3 is TGCAGTGCTAGTGCGGGGGCGTATAGCAATCAGCCCCAGCATTTT.

The chain recombines TRBV6-2 or TRBV6-3 with TRBJ1-5, with TRBD1 as a possible D gene (5 bases). CDR1 is MNHEY, CDR2 SVGEGT, per germline. V was trimmed by 2 bases and J by 3 bases, leaving 11 bases between them. The CDR3 is made up of 15 amino acids. CDR3 loop: CASSYAGQPNQPQHF. As DNA, the CDR3 is TGTGCCAGCAGTTACGCGGGGCAACCCAATCAGCCCCAGCATTTT.

This clonotype was seen at least ten times. J is TRBJ2-1 and V is TRBV7-3; D remains ambiguous. The germline V and J ends were trimmed by 2 bases and 7 bases, with 9 bases remaining between them. Germline assignment: CDR1 SGHTA and CDR2 FQGTGA. The CDR3 loop spans 13 amino acids. CDR3 nucleotide sequence: TGTGCCAGCAGCTTAGATGCTCGGAATGAGCAGTTCTTC. Translated: CASSLDARNEQFF.

This clonotype was counted a few times. The chain is built from TRBV6-1 and TRBJ1-1; no reliable D call. CDR1 is MNHNS, CDR2 SASEGT, per germline. With 2 bases removed from V and 5 bases from J, the gap between germline ends came to 9 bases. This CDR3 is 13 amino acids long. DNA of the CDR3: TGTGCCAGCAGTGAAAATGTTATGACTGAAGCTTTCTTT. Residues: CASSENVMTEAFF.

The V gene is TRBV24-1, the J gene TRBJ2-3; 8 nucleotides line up with TRBD2. The V gene's germline CDR1 is KGHDR and CDR2 SFDVKD. The CDR3 has 15 residues. The trim removed 3 bases at V and 3 bases at J, leaving 4 bases unmatched. This CDR3 reads CATSDGGGMTDTQYF. In nucleotides, the CDR3 is TGTGCCACCAGTGATGGCGGGGGGATGACAGATACGCAGTATTTT.

The chain combines TRBV5-1 with TRBJ2-2; D gene ambiguous. V was clipped by 7 bases and J by 1 base, with 8 bases between them. This CDR3 has 13 residues. In germline, CDR1 is SGHRS, CDR2 YFSETQ. This chain's CDR3 is CASFPQNTGELFF. As DNA, the CDR3 is TGCGCCAGCTTCCCTCAGAACACCGGGGAGCTGTTTTTT.